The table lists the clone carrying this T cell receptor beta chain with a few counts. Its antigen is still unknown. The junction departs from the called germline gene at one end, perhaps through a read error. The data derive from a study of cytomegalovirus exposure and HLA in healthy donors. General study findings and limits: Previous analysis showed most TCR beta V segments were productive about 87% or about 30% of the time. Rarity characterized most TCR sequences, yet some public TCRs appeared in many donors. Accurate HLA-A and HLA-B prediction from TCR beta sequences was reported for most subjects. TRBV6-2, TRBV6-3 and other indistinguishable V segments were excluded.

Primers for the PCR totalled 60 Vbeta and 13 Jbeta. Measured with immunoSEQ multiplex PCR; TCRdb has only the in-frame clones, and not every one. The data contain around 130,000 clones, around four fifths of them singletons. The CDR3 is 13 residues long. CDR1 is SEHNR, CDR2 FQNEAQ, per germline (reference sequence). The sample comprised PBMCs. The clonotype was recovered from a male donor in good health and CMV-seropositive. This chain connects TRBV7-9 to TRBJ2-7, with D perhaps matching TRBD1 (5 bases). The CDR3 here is CSSSLSGPYEQYF. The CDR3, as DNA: TGTTCCAGCAGCTTGTCAGGGCCCTACGAGCAGTACTTC. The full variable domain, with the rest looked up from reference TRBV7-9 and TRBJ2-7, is DTGVSQNPRHKITKRGQNVTFRCDPISEHNRLYWYRQTLGQGPEFLTYFQNEAQLEKSRLLSDRFSAERPKGSFSTLEIQRTEQGDSAMYLCSSSLSGPYEQYFGPGTRLTVT.